Shown below are 11 T cell receptor beta chains from a single sample sequenced in a study of vaccination and CD4 T cells after COVID-19. The time point: late sampling 161 to 241 days after vaccination in a few convalescent patients. The treatment was: roughly 10-day PBMC culture with coronavirus spike peptide pools or control peptides (ViraFEST assay). Cultured CD4+ T cell DNA was sequenced using the Oncomine TCR Beta short-read assay. In TCRdb, the PCR reads were re-called with MiXCR into one record per CDR3 protein. The data show 20,000 to 25,000 distinct CDR3 sequences, with 30% to 35% seen just once and 11% held by the top ten. Antigens for these TCRs are unknown. The source material was CD4+ T cells from blood, cultured in vitro, sampled about 7 months after SARS-CoV-2 vaccination. The receptor source for this set is a human donor who had recovered from COVID-19.

The V gene is TRBV6-1, the J gene TRBJ2-1; TRBD2 matches at 7 bases. After removal of 8 bases from V and 6 bases from J, the junction contained 13 bases not matched to a gene. The CDR3 has 15 residues. In germline, CDR1 is MNHNS, CDR2 SASEGT. The CDR3 spells CASRSTGGIFNEQFF. The CDR3 nucleotides read TGTGCCAGCCGCTCCACCGGGGGGATCTTCAATGAGCAGTTCTTC.

Relative to its sample, this clonotype is medium-sized. This sequence joins TRBV7-8 and TRBJ1-6; D remains unclear. Germline CDR1 SGHVS, CDR2 FQNEAQ. Between the trimmed V and J ends, which lost 0 bases and 12 bases, there was a span of 9 bases. The CDR3 extends over 13 amino acids. The CDR3 bases are TGTGCCAGCAGCTTAGCGTCGGCCCGACCCCTCCACTTT. Its translation: CASSLASARPLHF. The full variable domain, with the rest looked up from reference TRBV7-8 and TRBJ1-6, is GAGVSQSPRYKVAKRGQDVALRCDPISGHVSLFWYQQALGQGPEFLTYFQNEAQLDKSGLPSDRFFAERPEGSVSTLKIQRTQQEDSAVYLCASSLASARPLHFGNGTRLTVT.

By sample share, this clonotype is medium-sized. The rearrangement uses TRBV7-2 and TRBJ1-1, with 8 bases identical to TRBD1. J lost 1 base, V lost 2 bases, and 3 bases had no gene match. The CDR3 is 15 residues long. Germline CDR1 and CDR2: SGHTA and FQGNSA. This chain's CDR3 is CASSLLGTGNTEAFF. In nucleotides, the CDR3 is TGTGCCAGCAGCTTACTAGGGACAGGGAACACTGAAGCTTTCTTT.

The chain recombines TRBV20-1 with TRBJ2-3; no definite D call. Per the germline V gene, CDR1 is DFQATT and CDR2 is SNEGSKA (reference sequence). This CDR3 is 13 amino acids long. Trimming removed 5 bases from V and 0 bases from J, with 9 bases in between. The CDR3 bases are TGCAGTGCTGAACTGCGCAGCACAGATACGCAGTATTTT. It codes for CSAELRSTDTQYF.

There are a few counts of this clonotype. V usage is TRBV7-9 and J usage is TRBJ2-5; perhaps TRBD1 as D (5 bases). Trimming took off 3 bases at V and 2 bases at J, with 13 bases between the two ends. CDR1 is SEHNR, CDR2 FQNEAQ, per germline (reference sequence). The CDR3 covers 15 residues. This CDR3 reads CASSFGRVLQETQYF. The CDR3 region has the DNA TGTGCCAGCAGCTTTGGCAGGGTCCTTCAAGAGACCCAGTACTTC. Using reference TRBV7-9 and TRBJ2-5 for the parts outside the CDR3, the full variable domain is DTGVSQNPRHKITKRGQNVTFRCDPISEHNRLYWYRQTLGQGPEFLTYFQNEAQLEKSRLLSDRFSAERPKGSFSTLEIQRTEQGDSAMYLCASSFGRVLQETQYFGPGTRLLVL.

This clonotype turned up a few times. The chain recombines TRBV7-2 with TRBJ2-5; D remains ambiguous. Germline CDR1 reads SGHTA; CDR2 reads FQGNSA. This CDR3 has 12 amino acids. V dropped 2 bases and J dropped 2 bases, with 3 bases sitting between them. The CDR3 loop reads CASSLMQETQYF. The DNA of the CDR3 is TGTGCCAGCAGCTTAATGCAAGAGACCCAGTACTTC.

The chain recombines TRBV4-3 with TRBJ2-6; TRBD1 might be the D (6 bases). V gave up 0 bases and J gave up 3 bases, with 12 bases separating them. Germline CDR1 reads LGHNA; CDR2 reads YSLEER. This CDR3 spans 17 amino acids. The CDR3 DNA reads TGCGCCAGCAGCCAAGAATATGGGGGCAGTGGGGCCAACGTCCTGACTTTC. Protein product: CASSQEYGGSGANVLTF.

The chain employs TRBV4-2 and TRBJ1-5; a weak D match, TRBD1 (5 bases). Germline-derived CDR1 and CDR2 are LGHNA and YNFKEQ. V shed 4 bases and J shed 2 bases, with 12 bases lying between them. This CDR3 region has 15 residues. The CDR3 DNA is TGTGCCAGCAGCCCCTGGGAACAGGGCAATCAGCCCCAGCATTTT. Protein product: CASSPWEQGNQPQHF.

This clonotype was seen only a few times. The junction and the germline gene differ at one end; a read error may be behind it. The rearrangement uses TRBV7-8 and TRBJ2-7; D tentatively fits TRBD1 or TRBD2 (5 bases each). The germline gives CDR1 SGHVS, CDR2 FQNEAQ. This CDR3 is built from 14 residues. DNA of the CDR3: TGTGCCAGCAGCTTAAGTAGGACTGGGACCCCATCCCACTTC. It encodes CASSLSRTGTPSHF.

The chain recombines TRBV7-2 with TRBJ1-5; tentative D call: TRBD1 (5 bases). Germline CDR1 reads SGHTA; CDR2 reads FQGNSA. Between the trimmed V and J ends, which lost 1 base and 6 bases, there was a span of 7 bases. There are 13 residues in the CDR3. CDR3 residues: CASSLGRAQPQHF. The CDR3 bases are TGTGCCAGCAGCTTAGGCAGGGCTCAGCCCCAGCATTTT.

The chain joins TRBV18 to TRBJ2-3; D possibly corresponds to TRBD1 (5 bases). V was cut by 6 bases and J by 1 base, with 14 bases left in between. The CDR3 consists of 15 residues. Germline values: CDR1 KGHSH, CDR2 LQKENI. The CDR3 sequence is CASSLGVGGTDTQYF. CDR3 DNA sequence: TGTGCCAGCTCGTTAGGGGTTGGGGGCACAGATACGCAGTATTTT.